The 21 T cell receptor beta chains below all came from one sample that was sequenced in a study of neurological immune-mediated disorders. Described time point: longitudinal time-point 2. TCRdb re-derived calls from the 5' RACE reads in MiXCR, one entry per CDR3 protein. This sample yields around 90,000 distinct CDR3 sequences, of which over 10% are seen a single time; 5% belongs to the top ten. Input material: PBMCs. The receptor set was obtained from a female donor with HTLV-1-associated myelopathy (HAM/TSP).

This clonotype was counted at least ten times. The chain uses TRBV12-3 or TRBV12-4 and TRBJ1-5; D possibly corresponds to TRBD1 (6 bases). V was shortened by 5 bases and J by 5 bases, with 10 bases between the two germline ends. The CDR3 totals 13 residues. The CDR3 DNA follows: TGTGCCAGCAGTATCAACAGGGATCAGCCCCAGCATTTT. Translating gives CASSINRDQPQHF.

This clonotype was counted at least ten times. The chain is built from TRBV5-1 and TRBJ2-7, with 9 bases aligning to TRBD2. The CDR3 is made up of 15 amino acids. The germline gives CDR1 SGHRS, CDR2 YFSETQ. V gave up 4 bases and J gave up 0 bases; unmatched junction bases: 5. The CDR3 coding sequence is TGCGCCAGCAGCCTTAGCGGGGGCCGCTCCTACGAGCAGTACTTC. Translation gives CASSLSGGRSYEQYF.

At least ten counts were recorded for this clonotype. The V gene is TRBV2, the J gene TRBJ1-2; D ambiguous. Germline V gene sequence: CDR1 SNHLY, CDR2 FYNNEI. The CDR3 length is 10 residues. V dropped 6 bases and J dropped 8 bases, with 7 bases sitting between them. The CDR3 nucleotides are TGTGCCAGCAGGGCACAGGGCTACACCTTC. Protein: CASRAQGYTF.

The table lists this clonotype with many counts. The genes are TRBV5-1 and TRBJ2-3; unclear D gene. Between the trimmed V and J ends, which lost 6 bases and 4 bases, there was a span of 0 bases. Germline CDR1 and CDR2: SGHRS and YFSETQ. The CDR3 spans 9 residues. This CDR3 reads CASTDTQYF. In nucleotides, the CDR3 is TGCGCCAGCACAGATACGCAGTATTTT. Using reference TRBV5-1 and TRBJ2-3 for the parts outside the CDR3, the full variable domain is KAGVTQTPRYLIKTRGQQVTLSCSPISGHRSVSWYQQTPGQGLQFLFEYFSETQRNKGNFPGRFSGRQFSNSRSEMNVSTLELGDSALYLCASTDTQYFGPGTRLTVL.

This clonotype was seen at least ten times. CDR3 residues: CASTLRRDKSYEQYF. The CDR3 DNA sequence: TGCGCCAGCACCCTACGCCGGGACAAGTCCTACGAGCAGTACTTC. This chain joins TRBV4-1 and TRBJ2-7; D is perhaps TRBD1 (6 bases). CDR3 length: 15 residues. Germline lookup yields CDR1 MGHRA and CDR2 YSYEKL. Trimming left V 7 bases short and J 1 base short, with 17 bases between.

This clonotype appeared many times. The chain uses TRBV5-1 and TRBJ2-7; TRBD2 agrees at 11 bases. J gave up 7 bases and V 4 bases, and 13 bases lay outside the gene matches. The CDR3 runs 16 residues. Germline CDR1 SGHRS, CDR2 YFSETQ. For the CDR3, the DNA is TGCGCCAGCAGCGGCCCCTCGGGACTAGCGGCCCCAGAGCAGTACTTC. This gives the protein CASSGPSGLAAPEQYF.

This clonotype showed up many times. The chain has TRBV11-2 and TRBJ2-7; TRBD2 aligns across 8 bases. V dropped 4 bases and J dropped 2; count of bases not matched to a gene: 7. In germline, CDR1 is SGHAT, CDR2 FQNNGV. CDR3 length equals 15 residues. CDR3 sequence: CASSSSGGSTYEQYF. In DNA form, the CDR3 reads TGTGCCAGCAGCTCCTCGGGGGGGAGTACCTACGAGCAGTACTTC.

This clonotype was seen repeatedly, ten times or more. The chain uses TRBV5-6 and TRBJ2-1, with TRBD2 matching over 9 bases. The ends lost 7 bases at V and 4 bases at J; junction bases unmatched: 9. Germline-derived CDR1 and CDR2 are SGHDT and YYEEEE. The CDR3 is 15 residues long. CDR3 sequence reads: CASLRSGGSYNEQFF. The CDR3 nucleotides read TGTGCCAGCCTTCGGAGCGGGGGGTCATACAATGAGCAGTTCTTC.

This clonotype showed up many times. The chain joins TRBV28 to TRBJ2-7; D gene unclear. The germline V gene has CDR1 MDHEN and CDR2 SYDVKM. V was shortened by 5 bases and J by 2 bases, with 10 bases between the two germline ends. The CDR3 runs to 13 residues. The CDR3 loop reads CASSRSDTYEQYF. Here the CDR3 DNA reads TGTGCCAGCAGTAGGAGTGACACCTACGAGCAGTACTTC. The whole variable domain, remainder taken from reference TRBV28 and TRBJ2-7, is DVKVTQSSRYLVKRTGEKVFLECVQDMDHENMFWYRQDPGLGLRLIYFSYDVKMKEKGDIPEGYSVSREKKERFSLILESASTNQTSMYLCASSRSDTYEQYFGPGTRLTVT.

V gene TRBV19 combines with J gene TRBJ1-2, with D possibly being TRBD1 (6 bases). This CDR3 comprises 14 residues. Trimming pared 6 bases from V and 4 bases from J, leaving 15 bases between. Germline V gene data show CDR1 as LNHDA and CDR2 as SQIVND (reference sequence). CDR3 amino acids: CASSPTGGSYGYTF. CDR3 coding DNA: TGTGCCAGTAGCCCGACAGGCGGAAGCTATGGCTACACCTTC.

This clonotype was seen a single time. This chain links TRBV7-8 with TRBJ2-7; D is uncertain. CDR1 is SGHVS, CDR2 FQNEAQ, per germline. The CDR3 is made up of 13 amino acids. V lost 3 bases and J lost 5, with 11 bases in between. In DNA, the CDR3 is TGTGCCAGCAGCTTTCAATGGGGAAACGAGCAGTACTTC. Translated: CASSFQWGNEQYF.

This clonotype showed up many times. V usage is TRBV5-1 and J usage is TRBJ2-1; D remains ambiguous. V lost 5 bases and J lost 5, with 11 bases in between. The CDR3 is 13 amino acids. The germline V gene has CDR1 SGHRS and CDR2 YFSETQ. CDR3 protein: CASRSGSDNEQFF. CDR3 DNA: TGCGCCAGCAGGTCTGGGTCCGACAATGAGCAGTTCTTC.

This clonotype was seen ten or more times. This chain connects TRBV9 to TRBJ2-3; 10 bases agree with TRBD2. The CDR3 consists of 16 residues. The V segment lost 4 bases and the J segment 4 bases; nucleotides outside the gene matches: 9. The germline CDR1 and CDR2 sequences are SGDLS and YYNGEE. CDR3 in amino acids: CASSITSGGVADTQYF. The CDR3 nucleotides read TGTGCCAGCAGCATAACAAGCGGGGGGGTCGCAGATACGCAGTATTTT. Using reference TRBV9 and TRBJ2-3 for the parts outside the CDR3, the full variable domain is DSGVTQTPKHLITATGQRVTLRCSPRSGDLSVYWYQQSLDQGLQFLIQYYNGEERAKGNILERFSAQQFPDLHSELNLSSLELGDSALYFCASSITSGGVADTQYFGPGTRLTVL.

The rearrangement links TRBV11-2 to TRBJ2-2; D possibly corresponds to TRBD2 (6 bases). The CDR3 totals 10 residues. Germline V CDR1 and CDR2: SGHAT, FQNNGV. V lost 7 bases and J 11 bases, leaving 8 bases between the germline ends. The CDR3 protein is CASIGLELFF. CDR3 coding DNA: TGTGCCAGCATCGGACTAGAGCTGTTTTTT. Complete variable domain (other parts from reference TRBV11-2 and TRBJ2-2): EAGVAQSPRYKIIEKRQSVAFWCNPISGHATLYWYQQILGQGPKLLIQFQNNGVVDDSQLPKDRFSAERLKGVDSTLKIQPAKLEDSAVYLCASIGLELFFGEGSRLTVL.

The V gene is TRBV7-2, the J gene TRBJ2-2; no definite D call. CDR1 and CDR2 from the germline V gene are SGHTA and FQGNSA. The CDR3 is made up of 14 amino acids. With 8 bases removed from V and 6 bases from J, the gap between germline ends came to 16 bases. The DNA for the CDR3 is TGTGCCAGCGTGCGGTCCGCTGCCTCCGGGGAGCTGTTTTTT. Its protein product is CASVRSAASGELFF.

This clonotype was detected ten times or more. CDR3 nucleotides: TGCAGCGTGGGACAGCCCCAAGAGACCCAGTACTTC. This sequence encodes CSVGQPQETQYF. The chain combines TRBV29-1 with TRBJ2-5; 7 bases fit TRBD1. CDR1 and CDR2 (germline): SQVTM, ANQGSEA. The V and J ends lost 6 bases and 1 base, in that order; junction bases with no gene match: 2. The CDR3 length is 12 residues.

Points on this clonotype: Just one base apart from a much larger clone, this may be a read error. The gene calls are TRBV7-2 and TRBJ2-7; TRBD2 might be the D (6 bases). The CDR3 runs to 14 residues. Germline V gene lookup returns CDR1 SGHTA and CDR2 FQGNSA. The CDR3 coding sequence is TGTGCCAGCAACTTATACTTATGGCGGGGCGAGCAGTACTTC. Translation gives CASNLYLWRGEQYF.

Turning to this clonotype: A read error is possible here, since a much larger clone lies one base away. The CDR3 loop is CASSTRKRGNEQFF. Written as DNA, the CDR3 is TGTGCCAGCAGCACACGAAAGAGGGGGAATGAGCAGTTCTTC. This rearrangement joins TRBV11-2 to TRBJ2-1; D may be TRBD1 (6 bases). CDR1 SGHAT and CDR2 FQNNGV come from the germline V gene. Trimming removed 5 bases at V and 7 bases at J, with 15 bases between. The CDR3 loop spans 14 amino acids.

The rearrangement links TRBV4-2 to TRBJ2-3, with TRBD2 matching 10 bases. Looked up from germline, CDR1 is LGHNA and CDR2 is YNFKEQ. Trimming removed 8 bases from V and 2 bases from J; junction bases left unmatched: 13. The CDR3 is made up of 17 amino acids. This CDR3 reads CASQDSNSGGPTDTQYF. In DNA, the CDR3 is TGTGCCAGCCAAGATTCGAATAGCGGGGGGCCCACAGATACGCAGTATTTT.

The chain links TRBV20-1 to TRBJ1-5, with TRBD1 identical over 8 bases. The ends lost 0 bases at V and 7 bases at J; junction bases unmatched: 17. CDR3 length: 18 residues. Germline lookup yields CDR1 DFQATT and CDR2 SNEGSKA (reference sequence). The CDR3 DNA reads as TGCAGTGCTAGAGATCCGATTACCCGGGACAGGACGTCCCAGCCCCAGCATTTT. Translation gives CSARDPITRDRTSQPQHF.

Ten or more counts support this clonotype. V is TRBV5-1 and J is TRBJ2-2; 7 nucleotides line up with TRBD1. Germline-derived CDR1 and CDR2 are SGHRS and YFSETQ. The CDR3 extends over 14 amino acids. V lost 3 bases to trimming and J lost 8 bases; unmatched junction nucleotides: 7. CDR3 residues: CASSYQQGKGELFF. The CDR3 coding sequence is TGCGCCAGCAGCTATCAACAGGGGAAGGGGGAGCTGTTTTTT. The whole variable domain, remainder taken from reference TRBV5-1 and TRBJ2-2, is KAGVTQTPRYLIKTRGQQVTLSCSPISGHRSVSWYQQTPGQGLQFLFEYFSETQRNKGNFPGRFSGRQFSNSRSEMNVSTLELGDSALYLCASSYQQGKGELFFGEGSRLTVL.